This T cell receptor beta chain was captured by sequencing in a study of beta chain features in type 1 diabetes. The V gene lost 0 bases and the J gene lost 9 bases, with 12 bases spanning the gap. This CDR3 region has 14 residues. Germline lookup yields CDR1 SGHVS and CDR2 FQNEAQ. The investigators reverse transcribed all of the isolated RNA, so they sequenced expressed TCRB transcripts. Produced via immunoSEQ multiplex PCR; TCRdb's table is partial and in-frame only. The sample has about half a million clones; about an eighth are singletons. In this sample, this clone turned up a few times. The V and J genes are TRBV7-8 and TRBJ2-4, with D tentatively TRBD1 or TRBD2 (5 bases each). The specimen sequenced was naive CD4+ T cells from blood. This clonotype was obtained from a woman aged 18-29 years in good health. CDR3 bases: TGTGCCAGCAGCTTAGCGCGAGGGGCAGGCATTCAGTACTTC. It is translated as CASSLARGAGIQYF.